This TCR beta chain was documented in a study of blood T cell repertoires in COVID-19. Study-wide context: From the United States, Italy and Spain came samples of acute and convalescent COVID-19. T cells, B-cell-depleted T cells, or PBMCs supplied cDNA or gDNA.

In the original workflow: The authors estimated nucleated cell counts from reference gene primer amplification. Using immunoSEQ multiplex PCR, the repertoire was profiled, and TCRdb retains in-frame clones only, with some absent. For V, J and clone size, that table is used; D and trimming come from the DNA. Counted here are about 240,000 clones, approximately 80% occurring once; the ten biggest clones make up about 2%. In germline, CDR1 is MNHEY, CDR2 SMNVEV (reference sequence). V lost 5 bases to trimming and J lost 8 bases; unmatched junction nucleotides: 11. This CDR3 is 15 amino acids long. The sequence came from a man aged 25 to 40 who had recovered from COVID-19. The rearrangement links TRBV27 to TRBJ1-2, with 10 bases fitting TRBD1. The specimen was peripheral blood. CDR3 DNA sequence: TGTGCCAGCAGTAAGATCCCCGGGACAGGGGAAGGCTACACCTTC. This gives the protein CASSKIPGTGEGYTF.